This T cell receptor (beta chain) emerged from a study of blood T cells in healthy people across ages. The study, taken as a whole, reports: Unsorted PBMC input precluded a conclusive naive versus antigen-experienced comparison.

The CDR3 contains 14 residues. The ends were cut back, 4 bases at V and 2 bases at J, with 12 bases in the middle. Germline CDR1 and CDR2: SQVTM and ANQGSEA. This clonotype was counted only a few times. The antigen is undetermined. A sample-barcoded 5' primer and a J-beta primer mix were used in a second PCR of about 7 to 12 cycles. Each cDNA molecule was tagged by a template-switch adaptor with 12 random nucleotides. In TCRdb, the 5' RACE reads were re-called with MiXCR into one record per CDR3 protein. In the table there are 910,000 or so distinct CDR3 sequences, 45% to 60% of which are singletons. The J gene is TRBJ2-1, the V gene TRBV29-1; weak D call: TRBD1 (6 bases). The receptor's source is a woman aged 55-69 years in good health. Sequenced: blood. The CDR3 DNA is TGCAGCGTTGGGTTGACAGGTACCTACAATGAGCAGTTCTTC. Residues: CSVGLTGTYNEQFF.